These 29 T cell receptor beta chains were sequenced from one sample in a study of T cells in Graves' hyperthyroidism and ophthalmopathy. The TCR beta CDR3 regions underwent amplification using RNA transcripts as the source. An initial round of RT-PCR targeting the TCR CDR3 relied on the HTBI primer set. TCRdb analysed the multiplex PCR reads with MiXCR anew, one entry per CDR3 protein. The table shows roughly 630,000 distinct CDR3 sequences, with about a sixth occurring only once. Sequenced material: blood. The receptors shown here come from a woman aged 25 to 39 with Graves' hyperthyroidism.

J is TRBJ2-3 and V is TRBV20-1; 10 bases map to TRBD2. Trimming removed 4 bases from V and 2 bases from J; junction bases left unmatched: 3. The CDR3 has 14 residues. Germline V gene lookup returns CDR1 DFQATT and CDR2 SNEGSKA (reference sequence). CDR3 loop: CSAKGLANTDTQYF. The CDR3 DNA follows: TGCAGTGCTAAGGGACTAGCGAACACAGATACGCAGTATTTT.

This clonotype occurred many times. The chain couples TRBV2 to TRBJ1-3; tentative D call: TRBD1 (5 bases). V was cut by 7 bases and J by 3 bases, with 10 bases left in between. Germline V gene sequence: CDR1 SNHLY, CDR2 FYNNEI. This CDR3 has 13 residues. CDR3 loop: CASMWGNGNTIYF. DNA of the CDR3: TGTGCCAGCATGTGGGGGAATGGAAACACCATATATTTT.

In regard to this clonotype: A read error is possible here, since a much larger clone lies one base away. V and J are TRBV6-1 and TRBJ2-7, with TRBD1 as a possible D gene (5 bases). The CDR3 has 12 amino acids. Trimming left V 11 bases short and J 2 bases short, with 13 bases between. CDR1 is MNHNS, CDR2 SASEGT, per germline. The CDR3: CAGKGWAYEQYF. CDR3 DNA: TGTGCCGGCAAGGGGTGGGCCTACGAGCAGTACTTC.

This clonotype was recorded many times. Here the CDR3 DNA reads TGTGCCAGCAGGAGACAGGGGGCGTCCGGGGAGCTGTTTTTT. Residues: CASRRQGASGELFF. The chain has TRBV9 and TRBJ2-2; TRBD1 matches at 10 bases. This CDR3 contains 14 residues. Germline values: CDR1 SGDLS, CDR2 YYNGEE. Trimming cost V 5 bases and J 6 bases; bases outside gene matches: 4.

The chain has TRBV27 and TRBJ2-1; D not certain. Germline CDR1 is MNHEY and CDR2 is SMNVEV (reference sequence). V was trimmed by 6 bases and J by 8 bases, leaving 14 bases between them. This CDR3 contains 13 residues. The CDR3 region is CASRTFGRDEQFF. Here the CDR3 DNA reads TGTGCCAGCAGAACTTTCGGAAGGGATGAGCAGTTCTTC.

This clonotype was detected ten times or more. The rearrangement joins TRBV11-2 to TRBJ2-6, with no clear D. V lost 4 bases, J lost 4 bases, and 8 bases lay in between. Germline values: CDR1 SGHAT, CDR2 FQNNGV. This CDR3 spans 14 amino acids. CDR3 region: CASSSPWGANVLTF. CDR3 nucleotides: TGTGCCAGCAGCTCCCCGTGGGGGGCCAACGTCCTGACTTTC. Complete variable domain (other parts from reference TRBV11-2 and TRBJ2-6): EAGVAQSPRYKIIEKRQSVAFWCNPISGHATLYWYQQILGQGPKLLIQFQNNGVVDDSQLPKDRFSAERLKGVDSTLKIQPAKLEDSAVYLCASSSPWGANVLTFGAGSRLTVL.

The rearrangement links TRBV5-4 to TRBJ2-2, with D tentatively TRBD1 (6 bases). The CDR3 consists of 16 residues. Germline CDR1 SGHNT, CDR2 YYREEE (reference sequence). Between the trimmed V and J ends, which lost 1 base and 5 bases, there was a span of 15 bases. The CDR3 sequence is CASSLLSGAVTGELFF. Written as DNA, the CDR3 is TGTGCCAGCAGCTTGTTGTCAGGGGCGGTGACCGGGGAGCTGTTTTTT.

The chain employs TRBV24-1 and TRBJ2-1, with TRBD2 as a possible D gene (6 bases). With 9 bases removed from V and 5 bases from J, the gap between germline ends came to 19 bases. Germline loops: CDR1 KGHDR, CDR2 SFDVKD. This CDR3 has 15 residues. The CDR3 coding sequence is TGTGCCACCTCGCATCGGAGGGCCACTCACAATGAGCAGTTCTTC. It is translated as CATSHRRATHNEQFF.

This clonotype was observed at least ten times. J is TRBJ1-5 and V is TRBV7-9; unclear D gene. V lost 1 base, J lost 2 bases, and 6 bases lay in between. The CDR3 loop spans 14 amino acids. Germline lookup yields CDR1 SEHNR and CDR2 FQNEAQ (reference sequence). Here the CDR3 DNA reads TGTGCCAGCAGCTTAGGGAGGGGCAATCAGCCCCAGCATTTT. Amino acids: CASSLGRGNQPQHF. The complete variable domain, with remaining parts taken from reference TRBV7-9 and TRBJ1-5, reads DTGVSQNPRHKITKRGQNVTFRCDPISEHNRLYWYRQTLGQGPEFLTYFQNEAQLEKSRLLSDRFSAERPKGSFSTLEIQRTEQGDSAMYLCASSLGRGNQPQHFGDGTRLSIL.

Many counts were recorded for this clonotype. This chain links TRBV3-1 with TRBJ2-7; no clear D gene. Germline assignment: CDR1 LGHDT and CDR2 YNNKEL (reference sequence). The length of the CDR3 is 12 residues. Trimming left V 2 bases short and J 5 bases short, with 7 bases between. In DNA, the CDR3 is TGTGCCAGCAGCCAAACCCGGGACGAGCAGTACTTC. Protein product: CASSQTRDEQYF.

In its sample, this clonotype was seen a few times. The V gene is TRBV27, the J gene TRBJ2-7; D possibly uses TRBD1 or TRBD2 (5 bases each). Per the germline V gene, CDR1 is MNHEY and CDR2 is SMNVEV (reference sequence). The CDR3 is made up of 14 amino acids. V gave up 6 bases and J gave up 4 bases, with 16 bases separating them. The CDR3 coding sequence is TGTGCCAGCAGGGGGGTCGATGTTGAGTACGAGCAGTACTTC. Its translation: CASRGVDVEYEQYF.

This clonotype was counted many times. The rearrangement uses TRBV20-1 and TRBJ2-1, with 9 bases identical to TRBD2. Germline-derived CDR1 and CDR2 are DFQATT and SNEGSKA (reference sequence). The J segment lost 0 bases and the V segment lost 6 bases, leaving 9 bases of the junction unmatched. This CDR3 has 16 amino acids. Here the CDR3 DNA reads TGCAGTGCCAATACACCAGCGGGGGGCTCCTACAATGAGCAGTTCTTC. Its protein is CSANTPAGGSYNEQFF.

This clonotype was seen at least ten times. J is TRBJ2-3 and V is TRBV5-6; D ambiguous. Trimming left V 4 bases short and J 0 bases short, with 12 bases between. The CDR3 runs 15 residues. From germline, CDR1 is SGHDT and CDR2 YYEEEE. CDR3 DNA sequence: TGTGCCAGCAGCCCGGACCGTAGTAGCACAGATACGCAGTATTTT. Translating it yields CASSPDRSSTDTQYF. Full variable domain (remainder filled in from reference TRBV5-6 and TRBJ2-3): DAGVTQSPTHLIKTRGQQVTLRCSPKSGHDTVSWYQQALGQGPQFIFQYYEEEERQRGNFPDRFSGHQFPNYSSELNVNALLLGDSALYLCASSPDRSSTDTQYFGPGTRLTVL.

This clonotype occurred many times. The chain recombines TRBV2 with TRBJ1-1; 7 bases line up with TRBD1. Germline V gene sequence: CDR1 SNHLY, CDR2 FYNNEI. Trimming cost V 6 bases and J 1 base; bases outside gene matches: 2. The CDR3 length is 13 residues. The CDR3 loop is CASRQGRNTEAFF. The CDR3 region has the DNA TGTGCCAGCAGACAGGGGCGGAACACTGAAGCTTTCTTT.

The chain couples TRBV10-3 to TRBJ2-1; possibly TRBD1 or TRBD2 for D (6 bases each). This CDR3 is 13 amino acids long. Germline CDR1 reads ENHRY; CDR2 reads SYGVKD. Trimming shortened V by 7 bases and J by 8 bases, and 15 bases separated the two germline ends. This CDR3 is CAIKDSRGHEQFF. CDR3 nucleotides: TGTGCCATCAAAGATTCCCGGGGGCATGAGCAGTTCTTC.

This clonotype was recorded a few times. The chain uses TRBV20-1 and TRBJ2-5; TRBD1 is a possible D gene (6 bases). V was shortened by 7 bases and J by 11 bases, with 11 bases between the two germline ends. This CDR3 comprises 9 residues. CDR1 is DFQATT and CDR2 is SNEGSKA in the germline V gene (reference sequence). The CDR3, as DNA: TGCAGTGTTGGGGGCGCTCAGTACTTC. It yields the protein CSVGGAQYF.

The chain couples TRBV6-1 to TRBJ2-1; D may be TRBD2 (5 bases). Deletions cut 6 bases from V and 0 bases from J, with 12 bases between. Germline V gene data show CDR1 as MNHNS and CDR2 as SASEGT. The CDR3 is 15 amino acids. CDR3: CASSQDGNSYNEQFF. The CDR3 DNA sequence: TGTGCCAGCAGCCAGGACGGGAACTCCTACAATGAGCAGTTCTTC.

This clonotype was seen many times. The junction shows a germline mismatch at one end, possibly a read error. The chain combines TRBV7-7 with TRBJ2-7; D tentatively reads TRBD1 or TRBD2 (6 bases each). Per germline, CDR1 SSHAT and CDR2 FNYEAQ (reference sequence). The CDR3 is 13 amino acids. CDR3: CASSPRLGGEQYF. In nucleotides, the CDR3 is TGTGCTAGCAGCCCCCGACTAGGGGGCGAGCAGTACTTC.

Ten or more counts support this clonotype. This chain links TRBV28 with TRBJ2-7; tentatively, D is TRBD1 or TRBD2 (6 bases each). V was shortened by 6 bases and J by 1 base, with 19 bases between the two germline ends. Germline V CDR1 and CDR2: MDHEN, SYDVKM. This CDR3 has 16 residues. The CDR3 nucleotides read TGTGCCAGCAGCTTAGGGGGAGGCCTTGGTTCCTACGAGCAGTACTTC. Amino acids: CASSLGGGLGSYEQYF.

This clonotype was observed at least ten times. The rearrangement joins TRBV5-1 to TRBJ2-1; possibly TRBD1 for D (5 bases). In germline, CDR1 is SGHRS, CDR2 YFSETQ. Trimming took 4 bases from V and 3 from J, leaving 11 bases between them. CDR3 length: 14 residues. The CDR3 sequence is CASSVDSNYNEQFF. DNA for the CDR3: TGCGCCAGCAGCGTTGACAGTAACTACAATGAGCAGTTCTTC. The variable domain in full, completed from reference TRBV5-1 and TRBJ2-1, reads KAGVTQTPRYLIKTRGQQVTLSCSPISGHRSVSWYQQTPGQGLQFLFEYFSETQRNKGNFPGRFSGRQFSNSRSEMNVSTLELGDSALYLCASSVDSNYNEQFFGPGTRLTVL.

Details on this clonotype: This sequence may be a read error, since a much larger clone differs from it by one base. J is TRBJ2-1 and V is TRBV11-3, with D perhaps TRBD1 or TRBD2 (5 bases each). The CDR3 consists of 15 residues. Germline CDR1 reads SGHNT; CDR2 reads YENEEA. Here the CDR3 DNA reads TGTGCCGGCAGCCAAGACGGGGCCTCATACAATGAGCAGTTCTTC. Protein sequence: CAGSQDGASYNEQFF.

The genes are TRBV10-3 and TRBJ2-5, with 10 positions matching TRBD2. The CDR3 is 16 amino acids. Germline loops: CDR1 ENHRY, CDR2 SYGVKD. Trimming at V came to 4 bases and at J to 1 base, leaving 6 bases not matched to a gene. The CDR3 protein is CAISADSGRRQETQYF. The CDR3 DNA reads TGTGCCATCAGTGCTGATAGCGGGAGGCGCCAAGAGACCCAGTACTTC.

The CDR3 here is CASSLLASAYEQYF. In DNA form, the CDR3 reads TGCGCCAGCAGCTTGTTGGCTAGCGCCTACGAGCAGTACTTC. The chain couples TRBV5-1 to TRBJ2-7; possible D gene TRBD2, 6 bases. With 1 base removed from V and 2 bases from J, the gap between germline ends came to 10 bases. The CDR3 loop spans 14 amino acids. CDR1 is SGHRS and CDR2 is YFSETQ in the germline V gene.

This clonotype was counted at least ten times. The V and J genes are TRBV7-2 and TRBJ2-2; 8 bases align to TRBD2. The V segment lost 3 bases and the J segment 1 base; nucleotides outside the gene matches: 10. This CDR3 is built from 18 residues. CDR1 SGHTA and CDR2 FQGNSA come from the germline V gene. CDR3 loop: CASSFPGLVPQNTGELFF. CDR3 bases: TGTGCCAGCAGCTTTCCGGGACTAGTCCCGCAGAACACCGGGGAGCTGTTTTTT.

This clonotype was counted only a few times. The V and J genes are TRBV28 and TRBJ2-7, with D perhaps assigned TRBD1 or TRBD2 (6 bases each). The germline CDR1 and CDR2 sequences are MDHEN and SYDVKM. V was cut by 7 bases and J by 2 bases, with 18 bases left in between. This CDR3 is built from 15 residues. The CDR3 spells CASITAGHPTYEQYF. CDR3 DNA: TGTGCCAGCATCACTGCGGGACACCCAACCTACGAGCAGTACTTC. Supplemented by reference TRBV28 and TRBJ2-7, the full variable domain reads DVKVTQSSRYLVKRTGEKVFLECVQDMDHENMFWYRQDPGLGLRLIYFSYDVKMKEKGDIPEGYSVSREKKERFSLILESASTNQTSMYLCASITAGHPTYEQYFGPGTRLTVT.

This clonotype was counted ten times or more. V usage is TRBV28 and J usage is TRBJ2-3, with D perhaps matching TRBD1 (5 bases). Trimming pared 6 bases from V and 7 bases from J, leaving 17 bases between. The CDR3 covers 14 residues. Germline CDR1 is MDHEN and CDR2 is SYDVKM. The CDR3 protein is CASSAQDTRNTQYF. The CDR3, as DNA: TGTGCCAGCAGCGCTCAGGACACACGAAATACGCAGTATTTT. Supplemented by reference TRBV28 and TRBJ2-3, the full variable domain reads DVKVTQSSRYLVKRTGEKVFLECVQDMDHENMFWYRQDPGLGLRLIYFSYDVKMKEKGDIPEGYSVSREKKERFSLILESASTNQTSMYLCASSAQDTRNTQYFGPGTRLTVL.

This clonotype was observed many times. V is TRBV20-1 and J is TRBJ2-3; D is possibly TRBD1 (6 bases). Looked up from germline, CDR1 is DFQATT and CDR2 is SNEGSKA (reference sequence). CDR3 length: 17 amino acids. The germline V and J ends were trimmed by 1 base and 3 bases, with 20 bases remaining between them. The CDR3 reads CSARVQGLPRSTDTQYF. The CDR3 DNA reads TGCAGTGCTAGAGTTCAGGGGCTCCCGAGATCGACAGATACGCAGTATTTT.

This clonotype was found a few times. The chain is built from TRBV30 and TRBJ2-1, with TRBD1 matching over 7 bases. The CDR3 runs 14 residues. Germline trimming cut 4 bases from V and 10 bases from J; bases unmatched to any gene: 13. Per germline, CDR1 GTSNPN and CDR2 SVGIG (reference sequence). CDR3 nucleotides: TGTGCCTGGACTCCGATGGTAGGGGGCGGGGAGCAGTTCTTC. This codes for CAWTPMVGGGEQFF.

The chain joins TRBV7-9 to TRBJ2-3; TRBD2 might be the D (5 bases). The V gene's germline CDR1 is SEHNR and CDR2 FQNEAQ (reference sequence). This CDR3 is built from 15 residues. V gave up 0 bases and J gave up 4 bases, with 11 bases separating them. CDR3 loop: CASSLAQRAPDTQYF. CDR3 bases: TGTGCCAGCAGCTTAGCGCAGAGGGCTCCAGATACGCAGTATTTT.